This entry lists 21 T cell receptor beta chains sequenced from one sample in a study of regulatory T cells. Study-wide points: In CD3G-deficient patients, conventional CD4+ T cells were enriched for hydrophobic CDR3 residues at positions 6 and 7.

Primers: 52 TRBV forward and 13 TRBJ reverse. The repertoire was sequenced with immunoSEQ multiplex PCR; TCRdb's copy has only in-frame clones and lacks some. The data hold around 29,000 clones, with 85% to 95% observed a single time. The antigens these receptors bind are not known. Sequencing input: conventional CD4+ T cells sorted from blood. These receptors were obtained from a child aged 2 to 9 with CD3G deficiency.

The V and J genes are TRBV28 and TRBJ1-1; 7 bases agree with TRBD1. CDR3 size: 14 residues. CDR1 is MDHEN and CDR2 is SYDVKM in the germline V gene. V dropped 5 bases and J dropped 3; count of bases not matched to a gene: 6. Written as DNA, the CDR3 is TGTGCCAGCAGTCTGACAGGGAGGCACACTGAAGCTTTCTTT. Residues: CASSLTGRHTEAFF.

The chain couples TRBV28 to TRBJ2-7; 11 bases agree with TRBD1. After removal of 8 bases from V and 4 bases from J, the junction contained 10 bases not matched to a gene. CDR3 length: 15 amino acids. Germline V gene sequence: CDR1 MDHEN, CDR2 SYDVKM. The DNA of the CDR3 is TGTGCCAGCTCCCACGGGGGGACAGGGGGGTACGAGCAGTACTTC. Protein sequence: CASSHGGTGGYEQYF.

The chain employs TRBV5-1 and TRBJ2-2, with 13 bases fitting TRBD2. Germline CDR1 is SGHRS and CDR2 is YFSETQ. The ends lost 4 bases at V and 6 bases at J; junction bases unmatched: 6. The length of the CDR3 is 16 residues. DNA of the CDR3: TGCGCCAGCAGCCCCGGGACTAGCGGGATGTCCGGGGAGCTGTTTTTT. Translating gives CASSPGTSGMSGELFF.

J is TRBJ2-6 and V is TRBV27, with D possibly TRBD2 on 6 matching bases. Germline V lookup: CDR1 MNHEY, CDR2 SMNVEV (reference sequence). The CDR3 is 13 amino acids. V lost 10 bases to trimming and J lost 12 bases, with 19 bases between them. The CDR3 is CATAKVRGGVLTF. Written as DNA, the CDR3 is TGTGCCACCGCCAAGGTGAGGGGAGGCGTCCTGACTTTC.

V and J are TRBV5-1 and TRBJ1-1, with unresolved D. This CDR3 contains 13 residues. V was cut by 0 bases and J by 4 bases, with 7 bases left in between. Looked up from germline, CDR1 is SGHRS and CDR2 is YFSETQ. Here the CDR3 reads CASSLVSSTEAFF. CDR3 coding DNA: TGCGCCAGCAGCTTGGTGTCTTCCACTGAAGCTTTCTTT.

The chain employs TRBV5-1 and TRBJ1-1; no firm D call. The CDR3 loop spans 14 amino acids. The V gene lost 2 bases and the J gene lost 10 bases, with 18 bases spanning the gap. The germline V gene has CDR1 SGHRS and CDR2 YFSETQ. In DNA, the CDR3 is TGCGCCAGCAGCTTAGGCCCGTCTGAAGCAAGAGCTTTCTTT. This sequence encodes CASSLGPSEARAFF.

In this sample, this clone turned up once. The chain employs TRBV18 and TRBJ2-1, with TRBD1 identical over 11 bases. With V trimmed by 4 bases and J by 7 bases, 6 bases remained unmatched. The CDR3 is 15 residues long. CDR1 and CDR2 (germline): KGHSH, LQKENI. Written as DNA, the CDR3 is TGTGCCAGCTCACTCCTCGGGACAGGGGGGAATGAGCAGTTCTTC. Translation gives CASSLLGTGGNEQFF.

The CDR3 DNA follows: TGTGCCAGCAGTTACGGGGGACTTAAAAACATTCAGTACTTC. Its translation is CASSYGGLKNIQYF. The J gene is TRBJ2-4, the V gene TRBV28, with TRBD2 as a possible D gene (6 bases). The V end was cut by 4 bases, the J end by 4 bases, with 11 bases between. Germline loops: CDR1 MDHEN, CDR2 SYDVKM. This CDR3 is 14 amino acids long. Full variable domain (remainder filled in from reference TRBV28 and TRBJ2-4): DVKVTQSSRYLVKRTGEKVFLECVQDMDHENMFWYRQDPGLGLRLIYFSYDVKMKEKGDIPEGYSVSREKKERFSLILESASTNQTSMYLCASSYGGLKNIQYFGAGTRLSVL.

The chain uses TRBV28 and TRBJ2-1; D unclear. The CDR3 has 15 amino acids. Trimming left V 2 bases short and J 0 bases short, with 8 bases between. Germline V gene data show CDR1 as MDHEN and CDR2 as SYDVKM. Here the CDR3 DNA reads TGTGCCAGCAGTTTAGACCCCGGCTCCTACAATGAGCAGTTCTTC. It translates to CASSLDPGSYNEQFF.

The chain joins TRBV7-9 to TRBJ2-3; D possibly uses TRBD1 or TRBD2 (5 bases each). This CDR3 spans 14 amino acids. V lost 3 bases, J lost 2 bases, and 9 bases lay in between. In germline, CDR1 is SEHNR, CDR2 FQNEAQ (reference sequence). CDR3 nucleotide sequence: TGTGCCAGCAGCTTTCAGGGAGCCACAGATACGCAGTATTTT. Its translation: CASSFQGATDTQYF.

The CDR3 is CAWSGQGNTEAFF. The CDR3 nucleotides read TGTGCCTGGAGTGGACAGGGGAATACTGAAGCTTTCTTT. The chain carries TRBV30 and TRBJ1-1, with 8 nucleotides matching TRBD1. The CDR3 consists of 13 residues. V shed 1 base, J shed 5 bases, and the junction held 3 bases outside the gene matches. CDR1 is GTSNPN and CDR2 is SVGIG in the germline V gene (reference sequence).

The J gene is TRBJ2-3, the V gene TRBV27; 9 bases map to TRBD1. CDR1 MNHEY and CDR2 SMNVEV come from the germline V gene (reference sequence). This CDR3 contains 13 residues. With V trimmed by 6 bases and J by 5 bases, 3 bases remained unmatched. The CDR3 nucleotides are TGTGCCAGCAGACCGACAGGGGGAGATACGCAGTATTTT. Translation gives CASRPTGGDTQYF.

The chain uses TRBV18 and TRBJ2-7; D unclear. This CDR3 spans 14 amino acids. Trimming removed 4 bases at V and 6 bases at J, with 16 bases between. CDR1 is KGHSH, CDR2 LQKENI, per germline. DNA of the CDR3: TGTGCCAGCTCACTAAGCGCAGCGTCGGGCGAGCAGTACTTC. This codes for CASSLSAASGEQYF.

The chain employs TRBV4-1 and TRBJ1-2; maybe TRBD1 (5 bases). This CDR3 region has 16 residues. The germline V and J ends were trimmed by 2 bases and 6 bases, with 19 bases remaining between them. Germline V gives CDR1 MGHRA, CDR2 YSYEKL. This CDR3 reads CASSQRASGPLDGYTF. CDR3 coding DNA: TGCGCCAGCAGCCAACGGGCTTCGGGGCCTTTAGATGGCTACACCTTC.

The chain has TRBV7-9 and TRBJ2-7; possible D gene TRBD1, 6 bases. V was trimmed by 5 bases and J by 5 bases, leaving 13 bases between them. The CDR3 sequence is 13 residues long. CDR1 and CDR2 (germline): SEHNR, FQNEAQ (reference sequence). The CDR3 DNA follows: TGTGCCAGCAGCCCAGACAGGTCCCACGAGCAGTACTTC. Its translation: CASSPDRSHEQYF. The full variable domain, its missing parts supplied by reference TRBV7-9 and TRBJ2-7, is DTGVSQNPRHKITKRGQNVTFRCDPISEHNRLYWYRQTLGQGPEFLTYFQNEAQLEKSRLLSDRFSAERPKGSFSTLEIQRTEQGDSAMYLCASSPDRSHEQYFGPGTRLTVT.

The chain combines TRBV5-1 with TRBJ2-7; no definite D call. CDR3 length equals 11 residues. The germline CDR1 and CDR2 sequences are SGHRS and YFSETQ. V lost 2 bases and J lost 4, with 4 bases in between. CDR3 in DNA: TGCGCCAGCAGCTTACAATACGAGCAGTACTTC. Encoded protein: CASSLQYEQYF.

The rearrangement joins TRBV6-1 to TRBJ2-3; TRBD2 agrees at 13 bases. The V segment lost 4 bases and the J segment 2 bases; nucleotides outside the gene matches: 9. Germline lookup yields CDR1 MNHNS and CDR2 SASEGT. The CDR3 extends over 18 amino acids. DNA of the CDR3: TGTGCCAGCAGTGGTAAGGGGACTAGCGGGGCTATCACAGATACGCAGTATTTT. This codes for CASSGKGTSGAITDTQYF.

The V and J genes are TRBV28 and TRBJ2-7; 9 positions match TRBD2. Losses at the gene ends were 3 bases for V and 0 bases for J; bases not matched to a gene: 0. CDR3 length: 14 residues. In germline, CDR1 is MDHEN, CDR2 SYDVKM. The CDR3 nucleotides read TGTGCCAGCAGTTTTAGCGGGAGCTCCTACGAGCAGTACTTC. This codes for CASSFSGSSYEQYF.

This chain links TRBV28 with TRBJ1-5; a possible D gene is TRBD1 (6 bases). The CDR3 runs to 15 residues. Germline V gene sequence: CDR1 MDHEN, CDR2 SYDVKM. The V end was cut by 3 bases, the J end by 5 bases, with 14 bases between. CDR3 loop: CASSLAGVRDQPQHF. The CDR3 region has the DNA TGTGCCAGCAGTTTGGCAGGGGTTCGGGATCAGCCCCAGCATTTT.

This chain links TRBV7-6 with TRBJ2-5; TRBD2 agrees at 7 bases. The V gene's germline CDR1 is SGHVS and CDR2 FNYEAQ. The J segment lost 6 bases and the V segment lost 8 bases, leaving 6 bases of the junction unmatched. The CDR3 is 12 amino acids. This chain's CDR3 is CASSGGGKTQYF. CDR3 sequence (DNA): TGTGCCAGCTCCGGGGGAGGGAAGACCCAGTACTTC.

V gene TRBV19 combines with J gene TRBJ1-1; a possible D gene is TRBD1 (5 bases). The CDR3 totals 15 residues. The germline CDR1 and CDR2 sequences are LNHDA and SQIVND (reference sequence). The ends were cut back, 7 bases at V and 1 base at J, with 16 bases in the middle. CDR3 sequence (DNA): TGTGCCAGTACCATTTCGGGCAGGGAGAACACTGAAGCTTTCTTT. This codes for CASTISGRENTEAFF.